This TCR beta chain was profiled in a study of PD-1 blockade in classical Hodgkin lymphoma. Overall study results and limits: Researchers reported that CD4+ TCR diversity, though not CD8+, rose significantly by C4D1. The drivers behind the repertoire differences, possibly disease activity or prior therapy, remain undefined.

Sequenced by immunoSEQ multiplex PCR; TCRdb stores in-frame clones only, minus some. The sample yields roughly 81,000 clones, nearly 95% seen once. The CDR3 consists of 12 residues. Germline loops: CDR1 SEHNR, CDR2 FQNEAQ (reference sequence). Trimming removed 5 bases at V and 0 bases at J, with 5 bases between. Turning to this clone: What it binds is not known. Other DNA sequences in the sample encode the same CDR3.

All patients experienced relapse after autologous stem cell transplantation, and brentuximab vedotin exposure was variable. Material: peripheral blood mononuclear cells (PBMCs), obtained before the second cycle of nivolumab. The J gene is TRBJ2-7, the V gene TRBV7-9, with D uncertain. The clonotype originates from a human donor with classical Hodgkin lymphoma. The CDR3 reads CASSLYSYEQYF. The CDR3 DNA is TGTGCCAGCAGCCTCTACTCCTACGAGCAGTACTTC.